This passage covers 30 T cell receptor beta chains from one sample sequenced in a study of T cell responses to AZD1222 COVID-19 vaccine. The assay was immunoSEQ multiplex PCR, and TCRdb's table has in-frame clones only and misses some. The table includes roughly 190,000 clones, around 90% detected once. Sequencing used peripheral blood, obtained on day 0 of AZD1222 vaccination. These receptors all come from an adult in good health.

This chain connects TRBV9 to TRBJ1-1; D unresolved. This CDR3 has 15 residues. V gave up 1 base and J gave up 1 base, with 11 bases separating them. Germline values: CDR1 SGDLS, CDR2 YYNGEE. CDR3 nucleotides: TGTGCCAGCAGCGTATACCCCAACAGGAACACTGAAGCTTTCTTT. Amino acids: CASSVYPNRNTEAFF.

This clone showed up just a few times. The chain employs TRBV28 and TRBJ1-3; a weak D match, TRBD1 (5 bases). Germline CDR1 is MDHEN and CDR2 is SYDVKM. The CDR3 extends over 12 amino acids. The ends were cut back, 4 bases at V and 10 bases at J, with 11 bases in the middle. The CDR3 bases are TGTGCCAGCAGTTGGCAGGGCTTAACCATATATTTT. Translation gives CASSWQGLTIYF.

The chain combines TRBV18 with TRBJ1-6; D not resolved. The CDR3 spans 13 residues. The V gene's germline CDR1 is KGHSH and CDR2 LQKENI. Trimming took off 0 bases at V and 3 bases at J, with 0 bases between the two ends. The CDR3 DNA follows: TGTGCCAGCTCACCACCCTATAATTCACCCCTCCACTTT. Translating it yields CASSPPYNSPLHF.

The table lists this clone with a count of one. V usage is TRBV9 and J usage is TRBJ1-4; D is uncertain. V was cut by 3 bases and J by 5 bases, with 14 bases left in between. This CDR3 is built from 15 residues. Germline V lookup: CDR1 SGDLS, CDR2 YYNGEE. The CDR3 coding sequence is TGTGCCAGCAGCGCAGAACAGAGCGTGAATGAAAAACTGTTTTTT. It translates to CASSAEQSVNEKLFF.

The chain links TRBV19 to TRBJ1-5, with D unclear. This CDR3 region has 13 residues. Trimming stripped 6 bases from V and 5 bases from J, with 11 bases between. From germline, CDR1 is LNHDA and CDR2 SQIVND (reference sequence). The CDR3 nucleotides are TGTGCCAGTAGCTTGACACGACATCAGCCCCAGCATTTT. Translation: CASSLTRHQPQHF.

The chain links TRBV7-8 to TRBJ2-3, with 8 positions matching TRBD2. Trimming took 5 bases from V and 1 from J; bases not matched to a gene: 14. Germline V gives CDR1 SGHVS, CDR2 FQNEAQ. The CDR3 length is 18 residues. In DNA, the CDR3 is TGTGCCAGCAGCCGTACACTAGCGGCCCTAGGGGGCACAGATACGCAGTATTTT. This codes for CASSRTLAALGGTDTQYF. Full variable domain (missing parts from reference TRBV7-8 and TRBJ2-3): GAGVSQSPRYKVAKRGQDVALRCDPISGHVSLFWYQQALGQGPEFLTYFQNEAQLDKSGLPSDRFFAERPEGSVSTLKIQRTQQEDSAVYLCASSRTLAALGGTDTQYFGPGTRLTVL.

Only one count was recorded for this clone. This chain's CDR3 is CASRVGGARNTIYF. The CDR3 DNA is TGTGCCAGCCGCGTGGGAGGGGCTAGAAACACCATATATTTT. The rearrangement joins TRBV7-9 to TRBJ1-3; TRBD1 is a possible D gene (5 bases). The CDR3 is made up of 14 amino acids. CDR1 is SEHNR, CDR2 FQNEAQ, per germline (reference sequence). V lost 8 bases to trimming and J lost 5 bases, with 16 bases between them.

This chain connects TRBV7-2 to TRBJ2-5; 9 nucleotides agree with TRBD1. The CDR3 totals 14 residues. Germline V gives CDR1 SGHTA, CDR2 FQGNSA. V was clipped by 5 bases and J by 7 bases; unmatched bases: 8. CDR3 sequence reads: CASSGGQGTRTQYF. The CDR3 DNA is TGTGCCAGCAGCGGGGGACAGGGTACACGGACCCAGTACTTC.

CDR3 in DNA: TGCAGCGTTGAAGTGCCCAGGTCCCGGGAGCTGTTTTTT. It yields the protein CSVEVPRSRELFF. The chain couples TRBV29-1 to TRBJ2-2; D unresolved. The germline gives CDR1 SQVTM, CDR2 ANQGSEA. The CDR3 is made up of 13 amino acids. V was cut by 1 base and J by 9 bases, with 12 bases left in between.

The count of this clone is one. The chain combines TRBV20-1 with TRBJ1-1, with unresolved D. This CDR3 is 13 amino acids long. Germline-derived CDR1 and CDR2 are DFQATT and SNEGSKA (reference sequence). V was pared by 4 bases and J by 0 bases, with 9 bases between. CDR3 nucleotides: TGCAGTGCTATTGAACAGCTGAACACTGAAGCTTTCTTT. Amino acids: CSAIEQLNTEAFF.

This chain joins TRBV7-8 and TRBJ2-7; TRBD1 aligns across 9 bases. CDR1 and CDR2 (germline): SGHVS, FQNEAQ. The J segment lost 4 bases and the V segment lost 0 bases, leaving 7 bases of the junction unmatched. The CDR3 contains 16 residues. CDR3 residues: CASSLAGQGLQYEQYF. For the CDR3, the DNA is TGTGCCAGCAGCTTAGCGGGACAGGGTCTTCAGTACGAGCAGTACTTC.

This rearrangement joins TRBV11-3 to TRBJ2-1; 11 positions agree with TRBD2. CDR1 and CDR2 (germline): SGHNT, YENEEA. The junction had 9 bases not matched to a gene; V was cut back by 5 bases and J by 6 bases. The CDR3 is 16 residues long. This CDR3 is CASSRALAGGINEQFF. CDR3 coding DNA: TGTGCCAGCAGCCGTGCCCTAGCGGGAGGAATCAATGAGCAGTTCTTC.

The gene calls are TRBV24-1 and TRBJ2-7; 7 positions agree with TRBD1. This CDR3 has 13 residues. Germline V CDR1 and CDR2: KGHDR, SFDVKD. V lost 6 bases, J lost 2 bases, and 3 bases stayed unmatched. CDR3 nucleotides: TGTGCCACCAGTCCCGACAGGGCCTACGAGCAGTACTTC. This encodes CATSPDRAYEQYF.

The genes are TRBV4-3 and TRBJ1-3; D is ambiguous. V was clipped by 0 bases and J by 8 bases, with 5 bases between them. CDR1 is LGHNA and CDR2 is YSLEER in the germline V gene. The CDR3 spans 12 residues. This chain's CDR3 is CASSQDPDTIYF. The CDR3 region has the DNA TGCGCCAGCAGCCAAGATCCCGACACCATATATTTT.

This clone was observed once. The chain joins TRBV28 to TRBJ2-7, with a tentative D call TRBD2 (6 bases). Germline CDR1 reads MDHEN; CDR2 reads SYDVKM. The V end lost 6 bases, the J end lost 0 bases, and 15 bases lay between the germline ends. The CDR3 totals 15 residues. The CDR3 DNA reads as TGTGCCAGCAGGTCGTCATGGCGGGACTCCTACGAGCAGTACTTC. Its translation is CASRSSWRDSYEQYF.

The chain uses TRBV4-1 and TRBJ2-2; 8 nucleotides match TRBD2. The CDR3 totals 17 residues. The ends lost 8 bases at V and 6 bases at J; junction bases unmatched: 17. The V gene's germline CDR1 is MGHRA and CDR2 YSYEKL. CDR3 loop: CASLRGGLVLSAGELFF. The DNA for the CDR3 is TGCGCCAGCCTAAGGGGGGGACTAGTTTTGTCCGCCGGGGAGCTGTTTTTT.

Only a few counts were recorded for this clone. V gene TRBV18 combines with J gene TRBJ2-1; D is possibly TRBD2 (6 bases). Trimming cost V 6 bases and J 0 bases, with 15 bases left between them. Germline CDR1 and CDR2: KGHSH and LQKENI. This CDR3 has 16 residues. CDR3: CASSGDLMSSYNEQFF. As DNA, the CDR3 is TGTGCCAGCTCGGGGGACTTGATGAGCTCCTACAATGAGCAGTTCTTC. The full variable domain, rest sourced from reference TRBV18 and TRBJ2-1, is NAGVMQNPRHLVRRRGQEARLRCSPMKGHSHVYWYRQLPEEGLKFMVYLQKENIIDESGMPKERFSAEFPKEGPSILRIQQVVRGDSAAYFCASSGDLMSSYNEQFFGPGTRLTVL.

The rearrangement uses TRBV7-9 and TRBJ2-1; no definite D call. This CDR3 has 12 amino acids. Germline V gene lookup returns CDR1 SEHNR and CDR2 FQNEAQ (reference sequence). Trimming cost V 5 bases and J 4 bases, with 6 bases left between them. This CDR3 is CASSANYNEQFF. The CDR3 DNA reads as TGTGCCAGCAGCGCCAATTACAATGAGCAGTTCTTC. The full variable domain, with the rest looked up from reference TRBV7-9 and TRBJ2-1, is DTGVSQNPRHKITKRGQNVTFRCDPISEHNRLYWYRQTLGQGPEFLTYFQNEAQLEKSRLLSDRFSAERPKGSFSTLEIQRTEQGDSAMYLCASSANYNEQFFGPGTRLTVL.

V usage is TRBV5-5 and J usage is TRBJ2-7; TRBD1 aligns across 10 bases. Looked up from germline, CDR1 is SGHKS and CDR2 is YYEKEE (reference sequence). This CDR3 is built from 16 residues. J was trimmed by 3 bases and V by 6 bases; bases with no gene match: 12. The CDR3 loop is CASTLGVGQGGYEQYF. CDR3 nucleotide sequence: TGTGCCAGCACCCTAGGGGTTGGACAGGGGGGCTACGAGCAGTACTTC.

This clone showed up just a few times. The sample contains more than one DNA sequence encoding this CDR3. The CDR3 DNA reads as TGTGCCAGCAGCCTCTTGGGACTAGCGGGAGGTTACGAGCAGTACTTC. Its protein product is CASSLLGLAGGYEQYF. The genes are TRBV7-2 and TRBJ2-7; 15 nucleotides line up with TRBD2. The CDR3 runs to 16 residues. V was pared by 5 bases and J by 4 bases, with 6 bases of the junction left unmatched. Germline V lookup: CDR1 SGHTA, CDR2 FQGNSA.

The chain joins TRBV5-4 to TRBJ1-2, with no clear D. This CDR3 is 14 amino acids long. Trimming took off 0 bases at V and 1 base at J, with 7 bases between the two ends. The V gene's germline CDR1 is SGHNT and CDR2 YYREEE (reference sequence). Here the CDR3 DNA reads TGTGCCAGCAGCTTGGAATACGGTAACTATGGCTACACCTTC. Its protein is CASSLEYGNYGYTF.

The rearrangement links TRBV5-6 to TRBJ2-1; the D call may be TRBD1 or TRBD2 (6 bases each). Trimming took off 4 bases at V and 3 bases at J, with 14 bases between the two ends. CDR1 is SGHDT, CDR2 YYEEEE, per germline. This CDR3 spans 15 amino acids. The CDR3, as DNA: TGTGCCAGCAGCAACAGTGGGGGGCTCTACAATGAGCAGTTCTTC. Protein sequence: CASSNSGGLYNEQFF.

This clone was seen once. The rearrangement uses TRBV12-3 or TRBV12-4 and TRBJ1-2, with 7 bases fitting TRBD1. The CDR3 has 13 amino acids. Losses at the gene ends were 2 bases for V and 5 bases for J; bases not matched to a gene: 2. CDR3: CASSLQTGYGYTF. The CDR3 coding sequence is TGTGCCAGCAGTTTACAGACAGGGTATGGCTACACCTTC.

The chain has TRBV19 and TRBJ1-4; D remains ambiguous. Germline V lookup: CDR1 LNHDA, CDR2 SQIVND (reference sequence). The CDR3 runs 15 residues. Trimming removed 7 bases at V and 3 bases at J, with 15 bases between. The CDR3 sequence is CASNMRGLANEKLFF. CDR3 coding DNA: TGTGCCAGTAATATGCGCGGATTGGCTAATGAAAAACTGTTTTTT.

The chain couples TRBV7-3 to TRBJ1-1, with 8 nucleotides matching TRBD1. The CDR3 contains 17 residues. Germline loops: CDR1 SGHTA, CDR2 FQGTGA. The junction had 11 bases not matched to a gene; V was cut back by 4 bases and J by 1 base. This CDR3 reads CASSSVPQGQGNTEAFF. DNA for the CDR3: TGTGCCAGCAGCTCCGTACCCCAAGGACAGGGGAACACTGAAGCTTTCTTT.

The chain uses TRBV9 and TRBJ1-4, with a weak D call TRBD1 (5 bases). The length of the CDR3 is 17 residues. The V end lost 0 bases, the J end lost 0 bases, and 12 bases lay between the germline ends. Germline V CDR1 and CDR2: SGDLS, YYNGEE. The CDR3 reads CASSVGWDPATNEKLFF. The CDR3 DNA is TGTGCCAGCAGCGTAGGATGGGACCCCGCAACTAATGAAAAACTGTTTTTT.

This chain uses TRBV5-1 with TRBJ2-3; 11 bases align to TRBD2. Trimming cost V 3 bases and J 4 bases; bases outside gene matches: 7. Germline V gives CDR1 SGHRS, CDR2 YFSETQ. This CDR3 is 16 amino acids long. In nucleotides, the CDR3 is TGCGCCAGCAGCTGGGGCGGGACTAGCGGATCAGATACGCAGTATTTT. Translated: CASSWGGTSGSDTQYF.

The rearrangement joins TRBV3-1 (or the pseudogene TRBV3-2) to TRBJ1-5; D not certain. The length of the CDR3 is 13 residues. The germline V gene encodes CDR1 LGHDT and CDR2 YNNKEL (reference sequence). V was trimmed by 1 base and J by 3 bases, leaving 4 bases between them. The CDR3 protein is CASSQGANQPQHF. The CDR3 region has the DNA TGTGCCAGCAGCCAAGGGGCCAATCAGCCCCAGCATTTT.

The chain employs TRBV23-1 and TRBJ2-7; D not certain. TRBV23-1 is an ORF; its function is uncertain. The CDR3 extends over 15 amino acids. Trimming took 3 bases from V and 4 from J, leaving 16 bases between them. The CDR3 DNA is TGCGCCAGCAGTCATTCGGAACCTAAACCTTACGAGCAGTACTTC. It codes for CASSHSEPKPYEQYF.

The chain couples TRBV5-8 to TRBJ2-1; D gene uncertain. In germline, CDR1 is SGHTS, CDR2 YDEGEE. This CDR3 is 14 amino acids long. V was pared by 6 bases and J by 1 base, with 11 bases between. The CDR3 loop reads CASTPIGSYNEQFF. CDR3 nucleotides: TGTGCCAGCACCCCCATCGGGTCCTACAATGAGCAGTTCTTC.